Below, 15 T cell receptor beta chains from the same sample are listed, as sequenced in a study of T cells expressing NK-cell markers. TCRdb re-analyzed the 5' RACE reads; it lists each CDR3 protein once, without DNA. Recorded for this sample: a few hundred thousand distinct CDR3 sequences. Material for sequencing was blood T cells: a sorted CD56 or NKG2C T cell subset, CD4+ or CD8+ T cells, or bulk PBMC T cells (not recorded which). Receptors were obtained from a man aged 18 to 29 in good health.

The V gene is TRBV20-1, the J gene TRBJ2-7; absent DNA, TCRdb's TRBD2 call cannot be checked. CDR1 is DFQATT, CDR2 SNEGSKA, per germline (reference sequence). This CDR3 contains 15 residues. The CDR3 region is CSARGTGTSEYEQYF.

The gene calls are TRBV15 and TRBJ2-5. CDR1 and CDR2 (germline): LNHNV, YYDKDF (reference sequence). The CDR3 spans 13 residues. The CDR3 region is CATSLGDQETQYF.

This sequence joins TRBV7-2 and TRBJ2-5; TCRdb returns TRBD1, unconfirmable since there is no DNA. Germline V gene sequence: CDR1 SGHTA, CDR2 FQGNSA. CDR3 length equals 16 residues. CDR3 region: CASSLEGGRAAETQYF.

CDR3 amino acids: CASSYSVGYTF. This sequence joins TRBV6-2 or TRBV6-3 and TRBJ1-2. The CDR3 length is 11 residues. Germline V CDR1 and CDR2: MNHEY, SVGEGT.

The chain carries TRBV4-3 and TRBJ2-1; the D call from TCRdb, TRBD1, cannot be confirmed without DNA. Germline V gene sequence: CDR1 LGHNA, CDR2 YSLEER. The CDR3 is 14 amino acids. CDR3: CASSQEVGGNEQFF.

The chain is built from TRBV4-3 and TRBJ2-1. Germline loops: CDR1 LGHNA, CDR2 YSLEER. CDR3 length equals 19 residues. Here the CDR3 reads CASSQVRGRLGYSYNEQFF.

The J gene is TRBJ2-5, the V gene TRBV12-3 or TRBV12-4. The CDR3 loop spans 13 amino acids. The CDR3 region is CASSWTYRETQYF.

The chain joins TRBV12-3 or TRBV12-4 to TRBJ1-1; lacking DNA, the TRBD1 call made by TCRdb goes unchecked. This CDR3 is built from 14 residues. CDR3 sequence: CASSTGLLGTEAFF.

The rearrangement uses TRBV11-2 and TRBJ2-1; TCRdb selects TRBD2, and the lack of DNA leaves this call unchecked. The CDR3 totals 14 residues. Per germline, CDR1 SGHAT and CDR2 FQNNGV. The CDR3 region is CASSQLLAIPEQFF.

The gene calls are TRBV5-5 and TRBJ1-5. The CDR3 covers 16 residues. CDR1 is SGHKS and CDR2 is YYEKEE in the germline V gene (reference sequence). CDR3 region: CASSLVRGGPAKPQHF.

The chain couples TRBV5-1 to TRBJ2-1; TCRdb lists TRBD1, though no DNA is available to test this call. The germline gives CDR1 SGHRS, CDR2 YFSETQ. This CDR3 comprises 15 residues. CDR3 sequence reads: CASSFGRGGNNEQFF.

This rearrangement joins TRBV6-2 or TRBV6-3 to TRBJ2-1; TCRdb's D call, TRBD2, is unchecked because there is no DNA. Germline CDR1 and CDR2: MNHEY and SVGEGT. This CDR3 contains 19 residues. CDR3 region: CASSLRLAGFRTSYNEQFF.

J is TRBJ1-1 and V is TRBV30. Germline assignment: CDR1 GTSNPN and CDR2 SVGIG (reference sequence). CDR3 length equals 15 residues. The CDR3: CAWSFRGGLSTEAFF.

This chain joins TRBV7-3 and TRBJ2-1; TCRdb designates TRBD2, a call that cannot be tested without DNA. From germline, CDR1 is SGHTA and CDR2 FQGTGA. The CDR3 has 15 amino acids. CDR3: CASSLGSSGYNEQFF. Full variable domain (remainder filled in from reference TRBV7-3 and TRBJ2-1): GAGVSQTPSNKVTEKGKYVELRCDPISGHTALYWYRQSLGQGPEFLIYFQGTGAADDSGLPNDRFFAVRPEGSVSTLKIQRTERGDSAVYLCASSLGSSGYNEQFFGPGTRLTVL.

The chain joins TRBV20-1 to TRBJ1-2; the TCRdb D gene call, TRBD1, has no DNA to confirm it. Germline V gene data show CDR1 as DFQATT and CDR2 as SNEGSKA (reference sequence). The CDR3 has 18 residues. CDR3 in amino acids: CSARDLPRPGHPNYGYTF.